This TCR beta chain was observed in a study of Graves' ophthalmopathy and Graves' hyperthyroidism. Whole-study context: Samples of peripheral blood were obtained at initial diagnosis, prior to treatment of any kind.

This clonotype came up a few times. Its antigen is not known. Hyperthyroidism in these 18- to 65-year-old patients was newly diagnosed, lasting under 2 months. J lost 11 bases, V lost 6 bases, and 8 bases had no gene match. The CDR3 spans 12 residues. Germline-derived CDR1 and CDR2 are MGHDK and SYGVNS. Beta-chain TCR CDR3 regions were amplified from RNA transcripts. The library came from an HTBI-primed first-round RT-PCR and a second-round multiplex PCR. Each CDR3 protein is one row after TCRdb ran MiXCR on the multiplex PCR reads. Of just over 600,000 distinct CDR3 sequences in the sample, about a fifth were seen once. Study-level findings and limits: In blood appeared most of the expanded thyroid clonotypes whose frequency exceeded 0.001.

This sequence joins TRBV25-1 and TRBJ1-1; 8 positions match TRBD1. This sequence was found in a woman in her late teens or twenties with stable Graves' hyperthyroidism. Some clones in this sample may be carry-over from other donors' samples. The sequenced material came from peripheral blood. The CDR3 is CASRADREGAFF. The CDR3 bases are TGTGCCAGCAGGGCGGACAGGGAGGGGGCTTTCTTT.